Presented here are 16 T cell receptor beta chains from one specimen sequenced in a study of blood T cells in healthy people across ages. Combining a sample-barcoded 5' primer with a J-beta primer mix, a second PCR ran for roughly 7 to 12 cycles. Using its own MiXCR run on the 5' RACE reads, TCRdb lists one record per CDR3 protein. The table shows over a million distinct CDR3 sequences, with 35% to 45% occurring only once. The sample consisted of blood. The receptors originated from a woman younger than 30 in good health.

This clonotype has only a few counts. The chain employs TRBV12-5 and TRBJ2-1; 7 bases agree with TRBD1. Germline trimming cut 6 bases from V and 3 bases from J; bases unmatched to any gene: 11. CDR3 length: 16 residues. In germline, CDR1 is LGHNT, CDR2 FRNRAP. The CDR3 DNA sequence: TGTGCTAGTGGAGGAAACCGGGACAGAAACTACAATGAGCAGTTCTTC. Residues: CASGGNRDRNYNEQFF.

This clonotype came up once. The chain has TRBV29-1 and TRBJ2-7, with 8 bases lining up with TRBD2. Germline-derived CDR1 and CDR2 are SQVTM and ANQGSEA. Losses at the gene ends were 3 bases for V and 7 bases for J; bases not matched to a gene: 5. The CDR3 totals 12 residues. In DNA, the CDR3 is TGCAGCGTTGAGGGACTAGTCTTTGAGCAGTACTTC. It is translated as CSVEGLVFEQYF.

This clonotype was detected many times. The chain uses TRBV6-5 and TRBJ1-6; no clear D. The length of the CDR3 is 13 residues. V was clipped by 10 bases and J by 8 bases, with 15 bases between them. Germline V lookup: CDR1 MNHEY, CDR2 SVGAGI. The CDR3 DNA reads as TGTGCCATCTCCAAAGACGTTCATTCACCCCTCCACTTT. Residues: CAISKDVHSPLHF.

This chain uses TRBV18 with TRBJ1-1, with D hard to call. Germline V gives CDR1 KGHSH, CDR2 LQKENI. Trimming removed 3 bases at V and 1 base at J, with 15 bases between. The CDR3 is 16 amino acids. CDR3: CASSPKKGGTNTEAFF. CDR3 sequence (DNA): TGTGCCAGCTCACCGAAGAAGGGCGGTACGAACACTGAAGCTTTCTTT.

Only a few counts were recorded for this clonotype. The chain combines TRBV10-3 with TRBJ2-1, with 8 bases matching TRBD2. The ends lost 8 bases at V and 6 bases at J; junction bases unmatched: 6. The germline gives CDR1 ENHRY, CDR2 SYGVKD. This CDR3 spans 13 amino acids. The DNA for the CDR3 is TGTGCCATCGGGCAAACTAGCGGCAATGAGCAGTTCTTC. Translating it yields CAIGQTSGNEQFF.

Only a few counts were recorded for this clonotype. The chain carries TRBV6-2 or TRBV6-3 and TRBJ2-7, with D perhaps matching TRBD1 (6 bases). This CDR3 is built from 16 residues. CDR1 and CDR2 (germline): MNHEY, SVGEGT. Trimming removed 5 bases from V and 4 bases from J, with 21 bases in between. CDR3 coding DNA: TGTGCCAGCAGTACCCTTTTTACAGGGAATACTTACGAGCAGTACTTC. Translated: CASSTLFTGNTYEQYF.

This chain uses TRBV10-3 with TRBJ2-7; TRBD1 matches at 7 bases. This CDR3 has 14 residues. The J segment lost 2 bases and the V segment lost 6 bases, leaving 7 bases of the junction unmatched. In germline, CDR1 is ENHRY, CDR2 SYGVKD. CDR3 nucleotides: TGTGCCATCAGGGCCGGGACAGCCACCTACGAGCAGTACTTC. Translating it yields CAIRAGTATYEQYF.

This rearrangement joins TRBV19 to TRBJ2-5; weak D call: TRBD2 (5 bases). Trimming took 6 bases from V and 0 from J, leaving 14 bases between them. Germline V gives CDR1 LNHDA, CDR2 SQIVND (reference sequence). The CDR3 extends over 15 amino acids. The CDR3 loop is CASSDAPLDQETQYF. The CDR3 DNA follows: TGTGCCAGTAGCGACGCTCCACTAGACCAAGAGACCCAGTACTTC.

This clonotype was counted only a few times. This chain uses TRBV11-2 with TRBJ2-3; D is perhaps TRBD1 or TRBD2 (6 bases each). This CDR3 is built from 17 residues. CDR1 is SGHAT, CDR2 FQNNGV, per germline. Between the trimmed V and J ends, which lost 4 bases and 2 bases, there was a span of 19 bases. The CDR3 DNA reads as TGTGCCAGCAGCTCGTCGGGGGCGCCTATATACACAGATACGCAGTATTTT. This gives the protein CASSSSGAPIYTDTQYF.

CDR3 in DNA: TGTGCCACTTCGGTCCAAGGCGGCAATCAGCCCCAGCATTTT. It encodes CATSVQGGNQPQHF. The chain is built from TRBV2 and TRBJ1-5; the D is unclear. V was shortened by 10 bases and J by 2 bases, with 15 bases between the two germline ends. This CDR3 region has 14 residues. The germline V gene encodes CDR1 SNHLY and CDR2 FYNNEI.

The chain joins TRBV9 to TRBJ2-5, with 14 bases that match TRBD2. V was pared by 2 bases and J by 11 bases, with 11 bases of the junction left unmatched. Looked up from germline, CDR1 is SGDLS and CDR2 is YYNGEE. The CDR3 sequence is 16 residues long. CDR3 sequence: CASSVRTSGGYNEQYF. CDR3 bases: TGTGCCAGCAGCGTTAGGACTAGCGGGGGGTACAATGAGCAGTACTTC.

This clonotype was seen only a few times. This chain uses TRBV20-1 with TRBJ2-2; possibly TRBD2 for D (5 bases). This CDR3 region has 15 residues. Trimming took 0 bases from V and 3 from J, leaving 11 bases between them. Per germline, CDR1 DFQATT and CDR2 SNEGSKA (reference sequence). The CDR3 loop reads CSAREASGDTGELFF. For the CDR3, the DNA is TGCAGTGCTAGAGAGGCCTCCGGGGACACCGGGGAGCTGTTTTTT.

This clonotype was picked up many times. The rearrangement uses TRBV7-2 and TRBJ2-5; tentatively, D is TRBD2 (6 bases). In germline, CDR1 is SGHTA, CDR2 FQGNSA. This CDR3 has 15 residues. V lost 4 bases to trimming and J lost 6 bases, with 18 bases between them. The DNA for the CDR3 is TGTGCCAGCAGCTGGGACTCTTCGCGGGTGCAGACCCAGTACTTC. As protein: CASSWDSSRVQTQYF. Using reference TRBV7-2 and TRBJ2-5 for the parts outside the CDR3, the full variable domain is GAGVSQSPSNKVTEKGKDVELRCDPISGHTALYWYRQSLGQGLEFLIYFQGNSAPDKSGLPSDRFSAERTGGSVSTLTIQRTQQEDSAVYLCASSWDSSRVQTQYFGPGTRLLVL.

This clonotype was seen a handful of times. The gene calls are TRBV29-1 and TRBJ2-3, with no clear D. The CDR3 has 13 residues. CDR1 and CDR2 from the germline V gene are SQVTM and ANQGSEA. V was cut by 3 bases and J by 0 bases, with 7 bases left in between. The CDR3 nucleotides are TGCAGCGTTGAGCGTGACAGCACAGATACGCAGTATTTT. It encodes CSVERDSTDTQYF.

This clonotype was found a few times. This rearrangement joins TRBV27 to TRBJ1-1; D perhaps matches TRBD1 (5 bases). The germline V and J ends were trimmed by 5 bases and 1 base, with 14 bases remaining between them. The CDR3 is 15 residues long. CDR1 is MNHEY, CDR2 SMNVEV, per germline (reference sequence). For the CDR3, the DNA is TGTGCCAGCAGTCATATGGGGACTGGGAACACTGAAGCTTTCTTT. It yields the protein CASSHMGTGNTEAFF.

The CDR3 DNA reads TGTGCCAGCAGTGATGGGCCTGGGGCCAACGTCCTGACTTTC. This sequence encodes CASSDGPGANVLTF. This chain uses TRBV2 with TRBJ2-6; no clear D gene. This CDR3 is built from 14 residues. V was trimmed by 3 bases and J by 2 bases, leaving 5 bases between them. CDR1 and CDR2 (germline): SNHLY, FYNNEI.